This TCR beta chain was documented in a study of cytomegalovirus exposure and HLA in healthy donors. Findings of the study overall: The authors assumed roughly uniform sequencing depth across donors for presence/absence analyses. Later analysis identified a missense DCLRE1C variant that was linked to TCR beta V- and J-gene trimming.

CDR3 length: 15 residues. Trimming left V 3 bases short and J 0 bases short, with 14 bases between. The V gene's germline CDR1 is GTSNPN and CDR2 SVGIG (reference sequence). This clone was seen a handful of times. Antigen: not known. The study ran its PCR with 60 Vbeta and 13 Jbeta primers. Repertoires were generated with immunoSEQ multiplex PCR, while TCRdb's copy carries only in-frame clones and drops some. The table records 85,000 to 100,000 clones, under 75% of them present only once. The specimen was PBMCs. The origin of this receptor is a human donor in good health. The V gene is TRBV30, the J gene TRBJ1-1; D ambiguous. The CDR3 region has the DNA TGTGCCTGGAGGGCGGGCAGGAGGTTGAACACTGAAGCTTTCTTT. It specifies CAWRAGRRLNTEAFF.